The source of this T cell receptor (beta chain) is a study of shared clonotypes between healthy human individuals. TCRdb's copy holds only in-frame clones and misses some; the assay was immunoSEQ multiplex PCR. Here the sample spans roughly 2 million clones, about 94% being singletons. CD45RO-negative, CCR7-positively selected cells formed the naive CD8 fraction, excluding terminally differentiated effector memory CD45RA+ cells. The CDR3 is made up of 13 amino acids. The ends were cut back, 5 bases at V and 5 bases at J, with 9 bases in the middle. CDR1 SGHTA and CDR2 FQGTGA come from the germline V gene.

The chain is built from TRBV7-3 and TRBJ2-2; D gene ambiguous. The clonotype comes from a man younger than 30 in good health. Sample: naive CD8+ T cells sorted from blood. CDR3 amino acids: CASSLGPTGELFF. The CDR3, as DNA: TGTGCCAGCAGCCTCGGACCTACCGGGGAGCTGTTTTTT.